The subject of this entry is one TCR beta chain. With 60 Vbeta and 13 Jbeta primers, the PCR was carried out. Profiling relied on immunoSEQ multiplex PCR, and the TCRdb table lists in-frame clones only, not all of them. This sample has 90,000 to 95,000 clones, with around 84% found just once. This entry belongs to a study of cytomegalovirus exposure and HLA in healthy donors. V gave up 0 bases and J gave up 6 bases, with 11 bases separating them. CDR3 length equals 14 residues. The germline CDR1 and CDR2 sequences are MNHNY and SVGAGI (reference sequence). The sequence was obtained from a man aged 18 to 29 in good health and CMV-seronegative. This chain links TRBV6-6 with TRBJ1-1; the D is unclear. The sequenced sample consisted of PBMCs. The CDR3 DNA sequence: TGTGCCAGCAGTTACTCGACTGCGGTTCCTGAAGCTTTCTTT. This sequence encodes CASSYSTAVPEAFF.